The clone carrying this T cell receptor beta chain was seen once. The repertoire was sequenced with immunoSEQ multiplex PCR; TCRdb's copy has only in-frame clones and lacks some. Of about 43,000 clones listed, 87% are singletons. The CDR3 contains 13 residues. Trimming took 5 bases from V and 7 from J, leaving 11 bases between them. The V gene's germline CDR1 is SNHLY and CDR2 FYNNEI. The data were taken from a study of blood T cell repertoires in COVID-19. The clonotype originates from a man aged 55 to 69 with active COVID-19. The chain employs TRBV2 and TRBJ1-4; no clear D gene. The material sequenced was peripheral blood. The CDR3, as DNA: TGTGCCAGCAGTCAGGTCGCAGGTGAAAAACTGTTTTTT. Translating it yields CASSQVAGEKLFF. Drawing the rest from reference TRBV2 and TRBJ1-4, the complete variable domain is EPEVTQTPSHQVTQMGQEVILRCVPISNHLYFYWYRQILGQKVEFLVSFYNNEISEKSEIFDDQFSVERPDGSNFTLKIRSTKLEDSAMYFCASSQVAGEKLFFGSGTQLSVL.